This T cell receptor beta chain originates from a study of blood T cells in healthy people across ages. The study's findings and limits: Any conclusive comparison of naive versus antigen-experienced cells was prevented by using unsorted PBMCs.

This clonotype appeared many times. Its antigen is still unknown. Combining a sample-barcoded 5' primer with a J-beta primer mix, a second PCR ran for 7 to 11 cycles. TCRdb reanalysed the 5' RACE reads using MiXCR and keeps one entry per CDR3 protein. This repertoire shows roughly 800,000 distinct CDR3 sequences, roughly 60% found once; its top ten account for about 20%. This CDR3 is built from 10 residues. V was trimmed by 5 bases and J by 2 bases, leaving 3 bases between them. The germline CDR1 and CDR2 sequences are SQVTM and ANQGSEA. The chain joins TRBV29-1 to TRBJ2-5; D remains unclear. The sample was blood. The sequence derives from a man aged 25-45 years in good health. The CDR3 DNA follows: TGCAGCGTTCTTCAAGAGACCCAGTACTTC. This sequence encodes CSVLQETQYF.